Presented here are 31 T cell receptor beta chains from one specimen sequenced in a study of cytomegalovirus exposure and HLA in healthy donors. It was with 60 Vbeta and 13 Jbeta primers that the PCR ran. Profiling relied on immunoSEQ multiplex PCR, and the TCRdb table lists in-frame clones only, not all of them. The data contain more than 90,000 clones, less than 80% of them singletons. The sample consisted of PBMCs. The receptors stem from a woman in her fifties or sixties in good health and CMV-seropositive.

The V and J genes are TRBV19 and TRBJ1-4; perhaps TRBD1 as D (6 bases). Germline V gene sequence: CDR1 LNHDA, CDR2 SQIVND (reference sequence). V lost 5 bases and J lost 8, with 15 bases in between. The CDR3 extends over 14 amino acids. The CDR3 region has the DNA TGTGCCAGTAGTCAGACAGGAATTGGCGAAAAACTGTTTTTT. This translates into CASSQTGIGEKLFF. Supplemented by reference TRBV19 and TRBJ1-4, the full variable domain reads DGGITQSPKYLFRKEGQNVTLSCEQNLNHDAMYWYRQDPGQGLRLIYYSQIVNDFQKGDIAEGYSVSREKKESFPLTVTSAQKNPTAFYLCASSQTGIGEKLFFGSGTQLSVL.

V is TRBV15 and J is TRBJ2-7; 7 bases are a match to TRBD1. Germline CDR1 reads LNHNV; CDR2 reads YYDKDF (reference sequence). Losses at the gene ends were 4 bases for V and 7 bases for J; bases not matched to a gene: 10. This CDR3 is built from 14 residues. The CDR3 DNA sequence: TGTGCCACCAGCACCAGAAGCGACAGGGATGAGCAGTACTTC. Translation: CATSTRSDRDEQYF.

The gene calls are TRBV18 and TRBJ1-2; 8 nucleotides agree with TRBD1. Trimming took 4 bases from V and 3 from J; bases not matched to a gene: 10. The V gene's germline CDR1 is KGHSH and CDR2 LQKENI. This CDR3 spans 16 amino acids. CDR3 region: CASSRIAGGADYGYTF. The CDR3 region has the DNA TGTGCCAGCTCACGCATCGCAGGGGGCGCAGACTATGGCTACACCTTC.

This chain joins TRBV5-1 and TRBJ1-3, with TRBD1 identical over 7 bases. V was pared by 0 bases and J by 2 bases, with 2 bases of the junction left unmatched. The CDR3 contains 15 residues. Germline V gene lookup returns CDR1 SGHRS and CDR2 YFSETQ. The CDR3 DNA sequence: TGCGCCAGCAGCTTGGCAGGGGGGCCTGGAAACACCATATATTTT. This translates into CASSLAGGPGNTIYF.

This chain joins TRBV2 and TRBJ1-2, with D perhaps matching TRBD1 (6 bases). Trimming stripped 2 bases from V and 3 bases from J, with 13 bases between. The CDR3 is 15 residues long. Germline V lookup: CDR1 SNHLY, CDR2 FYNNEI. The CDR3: CASSESSQGDYGYTF. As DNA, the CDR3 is TGTGCCAGCAGTGAATCGTCACAGGGAGACTATGGCTACACCTTC.

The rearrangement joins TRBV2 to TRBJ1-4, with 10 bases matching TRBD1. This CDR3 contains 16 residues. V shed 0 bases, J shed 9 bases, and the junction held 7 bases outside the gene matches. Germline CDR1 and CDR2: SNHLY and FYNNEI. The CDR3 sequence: CASSEAIGTGVKKLFF. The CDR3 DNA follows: TGTGCCAGCAGTGAAGCTATTGGGACAGGGGTTAAAAAACTGTTTTTT.

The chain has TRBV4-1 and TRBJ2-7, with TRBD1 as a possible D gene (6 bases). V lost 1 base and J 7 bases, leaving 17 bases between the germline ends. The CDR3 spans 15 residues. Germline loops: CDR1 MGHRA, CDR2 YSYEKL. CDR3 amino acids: CASSQVSTGPEEQYF. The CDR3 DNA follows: TGCGCCAGCAGCCAAGTATCGACAGGACCTGAGGAGCAGTACTTC.

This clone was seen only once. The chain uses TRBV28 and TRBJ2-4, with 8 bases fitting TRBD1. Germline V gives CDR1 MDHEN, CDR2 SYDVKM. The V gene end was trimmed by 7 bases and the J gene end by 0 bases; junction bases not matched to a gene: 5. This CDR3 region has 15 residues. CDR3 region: CASTDRALAKNIQYF. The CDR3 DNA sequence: TGTGCCAGCACGGACAGGGCCCTAGCCAAAAACATTCAGTACTTC.

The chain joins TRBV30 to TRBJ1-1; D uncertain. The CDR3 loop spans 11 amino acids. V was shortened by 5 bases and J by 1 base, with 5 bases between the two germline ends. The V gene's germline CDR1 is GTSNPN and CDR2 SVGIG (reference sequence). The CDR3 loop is CAWWRNTEAFF. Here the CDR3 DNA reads TGTGCCTGGTGGAGGAACACTGAAGCTTTCTTT. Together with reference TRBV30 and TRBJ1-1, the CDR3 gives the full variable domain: SQTIHQWPATLVQPVGSPLSLECTVEGTSNPNLYWYRQAAGRGLQLLFYSVGIGQISSEVPQNLSASRPQDRQFILSSKKLLLSDSGFYLCAWWRNTEAFFGQGTRLTVV.

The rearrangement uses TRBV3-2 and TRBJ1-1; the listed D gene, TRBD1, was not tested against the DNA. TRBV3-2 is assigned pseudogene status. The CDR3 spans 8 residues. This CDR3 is CARGRAFF. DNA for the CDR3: TGTGCCAGGGGCAGAGCTTTCTTT.

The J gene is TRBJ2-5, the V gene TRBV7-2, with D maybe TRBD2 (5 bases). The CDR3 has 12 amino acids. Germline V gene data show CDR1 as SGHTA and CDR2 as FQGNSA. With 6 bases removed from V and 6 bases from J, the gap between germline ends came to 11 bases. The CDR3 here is CASSNNGKTQYF. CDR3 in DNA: TGTGCCAGCAGTAATAACGGGAAGACCCAGTACTTC.

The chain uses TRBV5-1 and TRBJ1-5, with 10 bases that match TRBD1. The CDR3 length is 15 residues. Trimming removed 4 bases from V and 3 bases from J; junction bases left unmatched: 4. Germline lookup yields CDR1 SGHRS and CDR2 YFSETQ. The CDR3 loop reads CASSAGTGDNQPQHF. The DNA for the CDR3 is TGCGCCAGCAGCGCCGGGACAGGGGACAATCAGCCCCAGCATTTT.

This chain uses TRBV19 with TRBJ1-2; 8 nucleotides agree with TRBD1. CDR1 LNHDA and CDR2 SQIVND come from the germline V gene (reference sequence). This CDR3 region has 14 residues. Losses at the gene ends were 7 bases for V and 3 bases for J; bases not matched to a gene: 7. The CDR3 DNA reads TGTGCCAGTATCTCGAGGGACAGGTACTATGGCTACACCTTC. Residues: CASISRDRYYGYTF.

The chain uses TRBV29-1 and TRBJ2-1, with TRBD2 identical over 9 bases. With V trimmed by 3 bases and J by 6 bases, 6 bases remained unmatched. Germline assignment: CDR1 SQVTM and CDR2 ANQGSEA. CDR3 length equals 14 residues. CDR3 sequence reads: CSVDLAGAGNEQFF. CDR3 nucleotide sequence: TGCAGCGTTGATTTAGCGGGAGCCGGCAATGAGCAGTTCTTC.

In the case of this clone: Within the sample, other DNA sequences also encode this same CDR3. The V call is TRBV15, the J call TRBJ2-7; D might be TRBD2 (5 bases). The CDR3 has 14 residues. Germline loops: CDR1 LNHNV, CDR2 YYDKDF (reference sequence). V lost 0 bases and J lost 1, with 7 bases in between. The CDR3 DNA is TGTGCCACCAGCAGAGACCGGGGATCCTACGAGCAGTACTTC. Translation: CATSRDRGSYEQYF.

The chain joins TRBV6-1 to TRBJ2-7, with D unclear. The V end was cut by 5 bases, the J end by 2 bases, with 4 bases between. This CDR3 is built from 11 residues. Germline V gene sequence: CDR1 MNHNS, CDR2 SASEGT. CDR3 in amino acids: CASSRAYEQYF. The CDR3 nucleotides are TGTGCCAGCAGTCGGGCCTACGAGCAGTACTTC.

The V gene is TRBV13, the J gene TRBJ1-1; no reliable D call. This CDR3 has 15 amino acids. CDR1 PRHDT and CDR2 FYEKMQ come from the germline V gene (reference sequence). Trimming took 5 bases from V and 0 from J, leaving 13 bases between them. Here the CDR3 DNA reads TGTGCCAGCAGCCCTGCAGGCTACATGAACACTGAAGCTTTCTTT. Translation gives CASSPAGYMNTEAFF.

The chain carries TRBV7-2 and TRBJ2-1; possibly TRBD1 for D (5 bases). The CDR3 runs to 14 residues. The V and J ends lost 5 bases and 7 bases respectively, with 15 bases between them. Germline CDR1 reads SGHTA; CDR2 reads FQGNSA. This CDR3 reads CASSPRAGKNEQFF. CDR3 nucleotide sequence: TGTGCCAGCAGCCCCAGGGCAGGGAAAAATGAGCAGTTCTTC.

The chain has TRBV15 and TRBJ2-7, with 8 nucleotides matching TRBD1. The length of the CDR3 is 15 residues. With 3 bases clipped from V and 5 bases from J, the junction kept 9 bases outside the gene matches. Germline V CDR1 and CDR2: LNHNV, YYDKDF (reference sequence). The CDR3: CATSRLDRVKNEQYF. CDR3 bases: TGTGCCACCAGCAGGCTGGACAGGGTAAAGAACGAGCAGTACTTC.

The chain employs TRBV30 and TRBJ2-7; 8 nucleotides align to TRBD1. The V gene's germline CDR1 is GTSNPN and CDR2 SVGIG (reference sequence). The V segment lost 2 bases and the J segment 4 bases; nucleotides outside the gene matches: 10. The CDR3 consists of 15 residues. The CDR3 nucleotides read TGTGCCTGGAGTATCCAGGGGGCAGCCCATTACGAGCAGTACTTC. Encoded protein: CAWSIQGAAHYEQYF.

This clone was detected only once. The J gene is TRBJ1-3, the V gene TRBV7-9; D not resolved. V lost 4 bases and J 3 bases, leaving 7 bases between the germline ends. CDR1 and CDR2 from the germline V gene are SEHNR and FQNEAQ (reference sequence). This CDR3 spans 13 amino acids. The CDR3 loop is CASSSSYGNTIYF. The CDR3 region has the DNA TGTGCCAGCAGCTCTTCTTATGGAAACACCATATATTTT.

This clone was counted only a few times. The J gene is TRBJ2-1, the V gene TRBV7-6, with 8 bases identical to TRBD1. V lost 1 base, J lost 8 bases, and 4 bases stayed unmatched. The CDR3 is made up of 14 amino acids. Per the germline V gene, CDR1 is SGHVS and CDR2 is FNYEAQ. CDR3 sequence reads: CASSLGAGGDEQFF. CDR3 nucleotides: TGTGCCAGCAGCTTAGGGGCAGGGGGCGATGAGCAGTTCTTC.

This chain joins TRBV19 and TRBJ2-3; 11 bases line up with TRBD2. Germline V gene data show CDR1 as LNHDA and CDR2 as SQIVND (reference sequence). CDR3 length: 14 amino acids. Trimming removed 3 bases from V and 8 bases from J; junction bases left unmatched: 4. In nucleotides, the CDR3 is TGTGCCAGTAGTATCGGTCTAGCGGGAGGTACGCAGTATTTT. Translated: CASSIGLAGGTQYF.

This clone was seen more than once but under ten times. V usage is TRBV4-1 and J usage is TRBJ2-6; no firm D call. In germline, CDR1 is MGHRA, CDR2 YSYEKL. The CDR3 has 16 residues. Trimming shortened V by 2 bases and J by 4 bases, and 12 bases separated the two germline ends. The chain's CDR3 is CASSQFVYSGANVLTF. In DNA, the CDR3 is TGCGCCAGCAGCCAATTCGTGTATTCGGGGGCCAACGTCCTGACTTTC.

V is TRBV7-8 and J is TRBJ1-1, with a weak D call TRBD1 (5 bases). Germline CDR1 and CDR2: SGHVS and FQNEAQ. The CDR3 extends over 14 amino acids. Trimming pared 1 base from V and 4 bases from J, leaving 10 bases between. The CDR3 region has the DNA TGTGCCAGCAGCTTAGGGGGGGGGAGCACTGAAGCTTTCTTT. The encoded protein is CASSLGGGSTEAFF. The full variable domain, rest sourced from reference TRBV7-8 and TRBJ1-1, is GAGVSQSPRYKVAKRGQDVALRCDPISGHVSLFWYQQALGQGPEFLTYFQNEAQLDKSGLPSDRFFAERPEGSVSTLKIQRTQQEDSAVYLCASSLGGGSTEAFFGQGTRLTVV.

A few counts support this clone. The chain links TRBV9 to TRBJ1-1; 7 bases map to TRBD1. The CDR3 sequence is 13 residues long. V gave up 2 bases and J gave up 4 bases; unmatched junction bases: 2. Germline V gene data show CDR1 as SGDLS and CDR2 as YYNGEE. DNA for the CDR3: TGTGCCAGCAGCGTGGGACAGTCCACTGAAGCTTTCTTT. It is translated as CASSVGQSTEAFF.

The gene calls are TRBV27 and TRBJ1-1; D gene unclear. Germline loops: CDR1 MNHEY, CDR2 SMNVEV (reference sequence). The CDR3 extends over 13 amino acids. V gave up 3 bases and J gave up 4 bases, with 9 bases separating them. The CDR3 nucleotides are TGTGCCAGCAGTTTCGGGTTAGTCACTGAAGCTTTCTTT. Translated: CASSFGLVTEAFF.

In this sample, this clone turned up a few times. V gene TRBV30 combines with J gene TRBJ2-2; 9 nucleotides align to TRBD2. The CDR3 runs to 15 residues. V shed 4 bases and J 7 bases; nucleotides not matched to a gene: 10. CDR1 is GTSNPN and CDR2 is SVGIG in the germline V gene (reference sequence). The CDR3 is CAWISGRGLGGELFF. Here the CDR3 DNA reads TGTGCCTGGATTAGCGGGAGAGGGTTAGGCGGGGAGCTGTTTTTT.

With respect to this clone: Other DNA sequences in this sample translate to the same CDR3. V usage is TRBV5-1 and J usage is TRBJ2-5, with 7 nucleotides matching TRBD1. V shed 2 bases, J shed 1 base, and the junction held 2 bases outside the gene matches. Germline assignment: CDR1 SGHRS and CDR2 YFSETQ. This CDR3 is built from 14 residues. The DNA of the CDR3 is TGCGCCAGCAGCTTAGGGACAGCCCAAGAGACCCAGTACTTC. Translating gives CASSLGTAQETQYF.

Here the CDR3 reads CAWSGQGVFGYTF. As DNA, the CDR3 is TGTGCCTGGAGTGGGCAGGGGGTATTTGGCTACACCTTC. This chain uses TRBV30 with TRBJ1-2, with TRBD1 matching over 7 bases. Per the germline V gene, CDR1 is GTSNPN and CDR2 is SVGIG (reference sequence). The CDR3 spans 13 residues. V was clipped by 1 base and J by 7 bases; unmatched bases: 6.

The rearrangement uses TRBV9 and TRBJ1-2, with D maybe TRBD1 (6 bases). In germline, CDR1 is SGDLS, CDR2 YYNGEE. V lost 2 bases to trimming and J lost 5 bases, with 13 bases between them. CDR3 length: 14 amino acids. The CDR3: CASSVRDTFYGYTF. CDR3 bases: TGTGCCAGCAGCGTCCGGGACACATTTTATGGCTACACCTTC.